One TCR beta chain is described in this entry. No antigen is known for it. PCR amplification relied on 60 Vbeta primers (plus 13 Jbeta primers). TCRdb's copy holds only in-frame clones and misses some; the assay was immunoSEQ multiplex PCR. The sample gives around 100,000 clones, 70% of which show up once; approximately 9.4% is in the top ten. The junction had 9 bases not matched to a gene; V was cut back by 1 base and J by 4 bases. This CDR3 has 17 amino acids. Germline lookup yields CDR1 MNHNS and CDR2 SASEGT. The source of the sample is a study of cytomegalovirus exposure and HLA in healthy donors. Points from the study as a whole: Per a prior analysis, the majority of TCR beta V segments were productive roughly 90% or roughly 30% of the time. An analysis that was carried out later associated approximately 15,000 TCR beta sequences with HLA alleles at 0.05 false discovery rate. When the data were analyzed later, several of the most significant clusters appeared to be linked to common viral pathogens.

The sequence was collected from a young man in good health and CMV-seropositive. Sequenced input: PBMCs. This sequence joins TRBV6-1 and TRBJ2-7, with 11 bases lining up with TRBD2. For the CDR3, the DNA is TGTGCCAGCAGTGAAGTGCTAGCGGGAGGATTCGGGTACGAGCAGTACGTC. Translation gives CASSEVLAGGFGYEQYV.